Given below is one T cell receptor (beta chain) in context. No antigen is known for it. Germline CDR1 reads WNHNN; CDR2 reads SYGVQD (reference sequence). The CDR3 sequence is 14 residues long. The germline V and J ends were trimmed by 10 bases and 0 bases, with 13 bases remaining between them. The data are from a study of a mutant IDH1 vaccine in newly diagnosed glioma. Study-level information: Vaccine administration was initiated 4-6 weeks following radiotherapy alone, or with temozolomide cycles. Of the patients given treatment, approximately 62% were male and around 38% were female, and a mean age of approximately 40 years was recorded. Patients were pretreated with radiotherapy, temozolomide, or both, mostly both.

Method: immunoSEQ multiplex PCR; TCRdb's copy keeps in-frame clones and lacks some. The repertoire holds about 83,000 clones, about 81% seen once, with 5% to 6.5% in the top ten. Time point described: week 47, end of study. Vaccination comprised doses that each held 300 ug of mutant IDH1 20-mer peptide, plus topical imiquimod. Across weeks 1, 3, 5, 7, 11, 15, 19 and 23, patients received a vaccination each time, eight in all. The sequence came from a man in his forties with glioma. The input for sequencing was PBMCs, taken from a glioma patient whose treatment included an IDH1 peptide vaccine. V and J are TRBV10-1 and TRBJ2-1; D might be TRBD2 (6 bases). CDR3 loop: CATSRGSSYNEQFF. DNA for the CDR3: TGCGCCACCTCTCGGGGGAGCTCCTACAATGAGCAGTTCTTC.